This T cell receptor (beta chain) was sequenced for a study of OX40 agonist ivuxolimab in advanced cancers. On the study more broadly: Ivuxolimab is a fully human IgG2 antibody that activates OX40 (CD134). Broader study findings: In a subset of nonresponders, normalized T-cell clonal expansion was also low. Circulating CD4+ and CD8+ T cells showed clonal expansion by week 6 at 0.1 to 3.0 mg/kg.

Generated by immunoSEQ multiplex PCR, the TCRdb table keeps only in-frame clones and is missing some. The table includes roughly 86,000 clones, approximately 90% detected once. Details on this clone: What it binds is not known.

The CDR3 is 15 residues long. V was trimmed by 0 bases and J by 4 bases, leaving 13 bases between them. Germline loops: CDR1 SGHRS, CDR2 YFSETQ. The source of this sequence is an adult with an advanced solid tumor such as melanoma, head and neck, liver or kidney cancer. The chain joins TRBV5-1 to TRBJ1-2; maybe TRBD1 (5 bases). The source was CD4+ or CD8+ T cells sorted from blood, collected in a trial of the OX40 agonist ivuxolimab. This CDR3 is CASSLALPGGYGYTF. Here the CDR3 DNA reads TGCGCCAGCAGCTTGGCCCTTCCGGGGGGCTATGGCTACACCTTC.